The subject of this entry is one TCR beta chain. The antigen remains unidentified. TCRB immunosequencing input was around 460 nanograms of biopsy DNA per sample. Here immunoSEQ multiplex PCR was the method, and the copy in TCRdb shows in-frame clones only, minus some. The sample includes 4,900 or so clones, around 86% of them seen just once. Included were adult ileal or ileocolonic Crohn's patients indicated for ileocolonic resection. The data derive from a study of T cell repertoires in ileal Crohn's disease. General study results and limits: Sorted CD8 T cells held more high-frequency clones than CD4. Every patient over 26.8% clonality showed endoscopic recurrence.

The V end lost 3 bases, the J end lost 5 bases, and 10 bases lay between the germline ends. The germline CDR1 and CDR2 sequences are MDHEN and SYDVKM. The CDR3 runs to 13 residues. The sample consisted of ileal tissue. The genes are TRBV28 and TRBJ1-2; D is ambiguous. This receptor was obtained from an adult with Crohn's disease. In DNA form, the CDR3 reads TGTGCCAGCAGTTTCGAGGGTAGATATGGCTACACCTTC. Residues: CASSFEGRYGYTF.